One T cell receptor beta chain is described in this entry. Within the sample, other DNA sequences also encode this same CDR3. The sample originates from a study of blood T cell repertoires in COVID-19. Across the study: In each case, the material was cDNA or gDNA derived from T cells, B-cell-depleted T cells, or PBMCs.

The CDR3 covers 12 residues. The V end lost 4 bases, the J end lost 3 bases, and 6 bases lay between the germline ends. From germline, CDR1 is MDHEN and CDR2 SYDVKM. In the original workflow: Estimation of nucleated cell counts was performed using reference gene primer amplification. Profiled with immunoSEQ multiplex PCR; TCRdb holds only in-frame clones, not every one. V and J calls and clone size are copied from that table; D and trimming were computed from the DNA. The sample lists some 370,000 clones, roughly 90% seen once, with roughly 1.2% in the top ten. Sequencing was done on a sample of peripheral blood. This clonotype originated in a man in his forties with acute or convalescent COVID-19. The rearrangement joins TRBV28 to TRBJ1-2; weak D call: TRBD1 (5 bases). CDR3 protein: CASSSGYYGYTF. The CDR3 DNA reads TGTGCCAGCAGTTCAGGGTACTATGGCTACACCTTC.